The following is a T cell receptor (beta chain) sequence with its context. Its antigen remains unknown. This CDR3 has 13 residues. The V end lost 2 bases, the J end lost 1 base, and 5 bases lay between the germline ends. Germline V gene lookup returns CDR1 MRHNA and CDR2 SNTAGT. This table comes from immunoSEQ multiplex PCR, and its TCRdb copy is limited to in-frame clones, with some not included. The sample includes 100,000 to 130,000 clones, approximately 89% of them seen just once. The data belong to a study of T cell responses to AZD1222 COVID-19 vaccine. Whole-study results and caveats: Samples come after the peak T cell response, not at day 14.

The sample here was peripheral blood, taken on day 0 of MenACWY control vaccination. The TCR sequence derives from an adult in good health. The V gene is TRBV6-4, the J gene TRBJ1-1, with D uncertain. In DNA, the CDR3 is TGTGCCAGCAGTGACGGGAGGAACACTGAAGCTTTCTTT. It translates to CASSDGRNTEAFF.